This TCR beta chain comes out of a study of CD8 T cells in ankylosing spondylitis. Findings and limits, study-wide: Typical of ankylosing spondylitis blood, it appeared, was a TCR beta motif of 7 or 8 highly homologous variants. In peripheral blood, disease-linked CD8+ clones occurred at relatively low frequencies. Significantly higher representation of disease-linked clones was reported for matched ankylosing spondylitis synovial fluid.

This clonotype has more than one count but fewer than ten. The target antigen is unknown. Researchers built TCR beta libraries using quantitative 5'-RACE with molecular barcodes. TCRdb re-analysed the 5' RACE reads in MiXCR, keeping a single row per CDR3 protein. The table lists more than 300,000 distinct CDR3 sequences, approximately 10% of them singletons. Sequenced sample: blood, either unsorted or a sorted T cell fraction (not recorded which). This clonotype was sampled from a female donor with ankylosing spondylitis or in good health (not recorded which).

CDR3 sequence reads: CASSADNQETQYF. As DNA, the CDR3 is TGCGCCAGCAGTGCCGACAACCAAGAGACCCAGTACTTC. The chain has TRBV10-2 and TRBJ2-5, with unresolved D. The CDR3 is 13 residues long. Germline V lookup: CDR1 WSHSY, CDR2 SAAADI. V lost 4 bases and J lost 0, with 6 bases in between.